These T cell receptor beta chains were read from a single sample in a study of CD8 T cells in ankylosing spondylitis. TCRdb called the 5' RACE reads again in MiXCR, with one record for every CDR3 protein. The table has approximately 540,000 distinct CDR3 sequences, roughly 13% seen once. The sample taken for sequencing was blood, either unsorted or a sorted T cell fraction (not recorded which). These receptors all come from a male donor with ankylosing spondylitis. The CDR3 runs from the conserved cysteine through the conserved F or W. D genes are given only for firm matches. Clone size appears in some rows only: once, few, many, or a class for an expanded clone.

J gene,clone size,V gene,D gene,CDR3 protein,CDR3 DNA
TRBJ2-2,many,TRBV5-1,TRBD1,CASSLGQAVAGELFF,TGCGCCAGCAGCCTTGGACAGGCGGTCGCCGGGGAGCTGTTTTTT
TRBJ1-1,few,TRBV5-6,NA,CASSGPGHTNTEAFF,TGTGCCAGCAGCGGCCCGGGACACACGAACACTGAAGCTTTCTTT
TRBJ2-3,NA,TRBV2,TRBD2,CASSEDGGKGTDTQYF,TGTGCCAGCAGTGAAGACGGGGGGAAGGGCACAGATACGCAGTATTTT
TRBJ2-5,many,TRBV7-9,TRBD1,CASSLGAGGTEETQYF,TGTGCCAGCAGCTTAGGGGCAGGGGGCACGGAAGAGACCCAGTACTTC
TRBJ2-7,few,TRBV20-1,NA,CSARKRANYEQYF,TGCAGTGCTAGGAAGAGAGCGAACTACGAGCAGTACTTC
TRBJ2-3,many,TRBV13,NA,CASRGDTQYF,TGTGCCAGCAGGGGAGATACGCAGTATTTT
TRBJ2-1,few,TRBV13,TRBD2,CASSPFGGRVYNEQFF,TGTGCCAGCAGCCCCTTCGGCGGGAGGGTCTACAATGAGCAGTTCTTC
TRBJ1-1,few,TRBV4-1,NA,CASSTSGQMNTEAFF,TGCGCCAGCAGCACATCGGGACAAATGAACACTGAAGCTTTCTTT
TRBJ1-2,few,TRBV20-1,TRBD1,CSASFPQDREYGYTF,TGCAGTGCTTCCTTCCCCCAGGACAGGGAATATGGCTACACCTTC
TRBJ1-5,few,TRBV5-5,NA,CASSLVTGENQPQHF,TGTGCCAGCAGCTTGGTCACGGGGGAGAATCAGCCCCAGCATTTT
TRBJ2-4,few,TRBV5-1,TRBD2,CASRTSGRESQYF,TGCGCCAGCCGGACTAGCGGGAGGGAATCTCAGTACTTC
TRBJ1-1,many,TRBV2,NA,CASSEDRVRLAFF,TGTGCCAGCAGTGAAGACAGGGTCAGGCTAGCTTTCTTT
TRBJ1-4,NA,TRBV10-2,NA,CASSEMRGTTNEKLFF,TGCGCCAGCAGTGAGATGAGGGGTACGACTAATGAAAAACTGTTTTTT
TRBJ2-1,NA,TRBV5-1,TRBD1,CASSADRGLGSYNEQFF,TGCGCCAGCAGCGCCGACAGGGGGCTGGGGTCCTACAATGAGCAGTTCTTC
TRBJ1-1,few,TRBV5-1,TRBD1,CASSGGTANTEAFF,TGTGCCAGCAGTGGCGGGACAGCGAACACTGAAGCTTTCTTT
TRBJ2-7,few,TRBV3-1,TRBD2,CASSQTAGTSKSEQYF,TGTGCCAGCAGCCAGACAGCCGGGACTAGTAAATCCGAGCAGTACTTC
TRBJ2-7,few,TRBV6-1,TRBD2,CASSETGGPPEQYF,TGTGCCAGCAGTGAAACGGGAGGGCCTCCCGAGCAGTACTTC
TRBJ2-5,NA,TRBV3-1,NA,CASSQGRLKETQYF,TGTGCCAGCAGCCAAGGAAGGCTAAAAGAGACCCAGTACTTC
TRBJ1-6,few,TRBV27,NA,CASSYRGGSSPLHF,TGTGCCAGCAGTTATAGGGGGGGGTCGTCACCCCTCCACTTT
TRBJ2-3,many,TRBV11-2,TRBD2,CASSSTSGTLRSDTQYF,TGTGCCAGCAGCTCCACTAGCGGGACACTCAGATCAGATACGCAGTATTTT
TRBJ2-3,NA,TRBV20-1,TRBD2,CSAAPSGISTDTQYF,TGCAGTGCTGCCCCTAGCGGGATTAGCACAGATACGCAGTATTTT
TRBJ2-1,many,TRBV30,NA,CAWSFGYNEQFF,TGTGCCTGGAGTTTCGGCTACAATGAGCAGTTCTTC
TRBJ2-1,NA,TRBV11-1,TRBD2,CASSWGLAGVDEQFF,TGTGCCAGCAGCTGGGGACTAGCGGGAGTCGATGAGCAGTTCTTC
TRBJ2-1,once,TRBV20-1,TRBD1,CSALGPTGTGIHNEQFF,TGCAGTGCTCTGGGACCGACCGGGACAGGGATTCACAATGAGCAGTTCTTC
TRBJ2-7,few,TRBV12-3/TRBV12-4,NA,CASSEIGGPTYEQYF,TGTGCCAGCAGTGAGATAGGCGGACCAACCTACGAGCAGTACTTC
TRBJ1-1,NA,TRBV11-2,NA,CASSRAPRDGTEAFF,TGTGCCAGCAGCAGAGCTCCACGGGATGGGACTGAAGCTTTCTTT
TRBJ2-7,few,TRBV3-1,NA,CASSQPSRGDEQYF,TGTGCCAGCAGCCAGCCCAGTCGGGGAGACGAGCAGTACTTC
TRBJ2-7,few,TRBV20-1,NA,CSALTSIYEQYF,TGCAGTGCCTTAACTAGCATTTACGAGCAGTACTTC
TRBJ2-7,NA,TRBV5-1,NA,CASSLYSAISGDEQYF,TGCGCCAGCAGCTTGTACTCGGCCATCTCCGGGGACGAGCAGTACTTC
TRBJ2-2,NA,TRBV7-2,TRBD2,CASSRLGLAARELVF,TGTGCCAGCAGTAGGCTGGGGCTAGCGGCTCGCGAGCTGGTTTTT
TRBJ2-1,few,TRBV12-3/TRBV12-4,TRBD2,CASSLAVQRGEQFF,TGTGCCAGCAGTTTAGCGGTCCAGCGGGGGGAGCAGTTCTTC
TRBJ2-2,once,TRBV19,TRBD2,CASAVQGGDTGELFF,TGTGCCAGTGCCGTCCAGGGAGGGGACACCGGGGAGCTGTTTTTT
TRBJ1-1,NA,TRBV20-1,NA,CSARQPTGTTEAFF,TGCAGTGCCCGCCAACCAACAGGGACCACTGAAGCTTTCTTT
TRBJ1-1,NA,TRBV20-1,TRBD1,CSARRGGGEAFF,TGCAGTGCTAGAAGAGGGGGCGGTGAAGCTTTCTTT
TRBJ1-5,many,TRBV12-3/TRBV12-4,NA,CASSPGTVSNQPQHF,TGTGCCAGCAGCCCCGGGACCGTGAGCAATCAGCCCCAGCATTTT
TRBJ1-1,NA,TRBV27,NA,CASSKLSDNLNTEAFF,TGTGCCAGCAGTAAACTATCTGACAATCTGAACACTGAAGCTTTCTTT
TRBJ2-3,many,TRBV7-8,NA,CASSLSGYTDTQYF,TGTGCCAGCAGCTTATCAGGATACACAGATACGCAGTATTTT
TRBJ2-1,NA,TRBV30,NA,CAWTGGQYNEQFF,TGTGCCTGGACTGGAGGACAGTACAATGAGCAGTTCTTC
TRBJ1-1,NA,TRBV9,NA,CASSLPLRMNTEAFF,TGTGCCAGCAGCCTTCCCCTCAGGATGAACACTGAAGCTTTCTTT
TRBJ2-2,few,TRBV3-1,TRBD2,CASSHMGLAGGYGELFF,TGTGCCAGCAGCCATATGGGACTAGCGGGAGGATACGGGGAGCTGTTTTTT
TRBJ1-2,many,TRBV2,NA,CASSWRPVDYTF,TGTGCCAGCAGTTGGAGACCAGTGGACTACACCTTC
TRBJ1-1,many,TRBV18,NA,CASSPIERMNTEAFF,TGTGCCAGCTCACCGATCGAGCGTATGAACACTGAAGCTTTCTTT
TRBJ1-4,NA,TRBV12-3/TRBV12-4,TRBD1,CASSFGQGSEKLFF,TGTGCCAGCAGTTTCGGACAGGGGTCGGAAAAACTGTTTTTT
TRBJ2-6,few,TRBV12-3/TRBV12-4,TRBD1,CASRYFLGGAGANVLTF,TGTGCCAGCAGGTACTTCTTAGGGGGCGCTGGGGCCAACGTCCTGACTTTC
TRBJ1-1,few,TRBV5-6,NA,CASSIHLGTEAFF,TGTGCCAGCAGCATCCATTTAGGCACTGAAGCTTTCTTT
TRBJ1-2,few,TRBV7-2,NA,CASSSGAGDGTF,TGTGCCAGCAGCTCAGGGGCAGGGGACGGCACCTTC